This note documents a single T cell receptor (beta chain) sequence. Its antigen is not known. The data stem from a study of T cell responses to AZD1222 COVID-19 vaccine. Study summary: Analyses pooled second doses at about 4 or about 12 weeks. Study results and limitations: Possibly, clonal diversity was underestimated; donors were largely white British and included more females. The study sampled repertoires only after the peak T cell response.

Profiled with immunoSEQ multiplex PCR; TCRdb holds only in-frame clones, not every one. The table shows 85,000 to 130,000 clones, with 80% to 90% occurring only once. Losses at the gene ends were 1 base for V and 4 bases for J; bases not matched to a gene: 4. Looked up from germline, CDR1 is SGHAT and CDR2 is FQNNGV. The CDR3 loop spans 15 amino acids. This TCR was sampled from an adult in good health. J is TRBJ1-5 and V is TRBV11-2; 7 nucleotides line up with TRBD1. This specimen consisted of peripheral blood, obtained on day 0 of AZD1222 vaccination. Here the CDR3 DNA reads TGTGCCAGCAGCTTAGGGGGACAGAAGAATCAGCCCCAGCATTTT. It yields the protein CASSLGGQKNQPQHF.